What follows is one TCR beta chain and its context. Its antigen remains unknown. These data are taken from a study of shared clonotypes between healthy human individuals. Deep-level assay runs were performed. The assay was immunoSEQ multiplex PCR, and TCRdb's table has in-frame clones only and misses some. The data contain fewer than 2.5 million clones, over 85% of them singletons. Study-level results: Non-shared clonotypes showed lower generation probabilities than clonotypes common to all four donors.

The ends were cut back, 5 bases at V and 10 bases at J, with 15 bases in the middle. This CDR3 contains 12 residues. Per germline, CDR1 SGHDN and CDR2 FVKESK. This receptor was obtained from a man aged 18 to 29 in good health. Some clones in this sample may be carry-over from other donors' samples. The chain carries TRBV14 and TRBJ2-7; possibly TRBD2 for D (6 bases). The sample consisted of naive CD4+ T cells from PBMCs. Subset specified: CD45RA+ positively selected. The chain's CDR3 is CASSISFGGQYF. CDR3 nucleotide sequence: TGTGCCAGCAGCATAAGCTTCGGGGGACAGTACTTC. The full variable domain, in which reference TRBV14 and TRBJ2-7 provide the parts outside the CDR3, is EAGVTQFPSHSVIEKGQTVTLRCDPISGHDNLYWYRRVMGKEIKFLLHFVKESKQDESGMPNNRFLAERTGGTYSTLKVQPAELEDSGVYFCASSISFGGQYFGPGTRLTVT.